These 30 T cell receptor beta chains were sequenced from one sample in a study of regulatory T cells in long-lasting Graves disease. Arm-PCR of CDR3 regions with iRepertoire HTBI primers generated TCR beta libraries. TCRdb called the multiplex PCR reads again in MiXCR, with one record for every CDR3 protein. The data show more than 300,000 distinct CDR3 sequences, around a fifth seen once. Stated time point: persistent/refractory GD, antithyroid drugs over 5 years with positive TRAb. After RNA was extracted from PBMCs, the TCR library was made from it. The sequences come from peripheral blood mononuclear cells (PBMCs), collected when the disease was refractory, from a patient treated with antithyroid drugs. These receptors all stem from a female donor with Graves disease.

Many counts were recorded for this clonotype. The DNA of the CDR3 is TGTGCCAGCAGTTACTCGATATTAAAGGGGGGCAATAGCAATCAGCCCCAGCATTTT. Its protein is CASSYSILKGGNSNQPQHF. This chain uses TRBV6-2 or TRBV6-3 with TRBJ1-5; possibly TRBD1 for D (6 bases). Germline V CDR1 and CDR2: MNHEY, SVGEGT. This CDR3 is 19 amino acids long. V lost 0 bases and J 0 bases, leaving 18 bases between the germline ends.

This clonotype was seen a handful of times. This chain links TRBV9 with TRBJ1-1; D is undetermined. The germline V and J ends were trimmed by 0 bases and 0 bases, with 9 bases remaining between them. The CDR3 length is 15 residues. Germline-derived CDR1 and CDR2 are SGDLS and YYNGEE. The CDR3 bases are TGTGCCAGCAGCGTAGAAGGACGGATGAACACTGAAGCTTTCTTT. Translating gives CASSVEGRMNTEAFF.

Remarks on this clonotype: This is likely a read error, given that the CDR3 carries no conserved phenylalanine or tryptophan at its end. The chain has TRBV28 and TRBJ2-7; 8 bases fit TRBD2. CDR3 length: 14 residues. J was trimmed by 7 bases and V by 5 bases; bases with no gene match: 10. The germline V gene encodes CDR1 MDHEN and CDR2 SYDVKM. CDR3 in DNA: TGTGCCAGCAGTCCCAGAGCGGGAGCGGGGGAGCAGTACCTC. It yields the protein CASSPRAGAGEQYL.

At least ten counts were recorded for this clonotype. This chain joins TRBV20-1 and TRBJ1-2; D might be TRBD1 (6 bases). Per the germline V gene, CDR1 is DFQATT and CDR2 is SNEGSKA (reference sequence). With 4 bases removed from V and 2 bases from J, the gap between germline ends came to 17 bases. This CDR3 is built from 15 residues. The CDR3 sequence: CSAKFQGRWNYGYTF. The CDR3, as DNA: TGCAGTGCTAAATTCCAGGGGAGGTGGAACTATGGCTACACCTTC.

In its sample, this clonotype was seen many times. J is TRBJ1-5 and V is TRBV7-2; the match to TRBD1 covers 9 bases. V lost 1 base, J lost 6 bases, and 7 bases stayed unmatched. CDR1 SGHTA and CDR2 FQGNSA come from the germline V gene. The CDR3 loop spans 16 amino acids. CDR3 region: CASSLVRTGAGQPQHF. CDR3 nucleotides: TGTGCCAGCAGCTTAGTAAGGACAGGGGCGGGTCAGCCCCAGCATTTT.

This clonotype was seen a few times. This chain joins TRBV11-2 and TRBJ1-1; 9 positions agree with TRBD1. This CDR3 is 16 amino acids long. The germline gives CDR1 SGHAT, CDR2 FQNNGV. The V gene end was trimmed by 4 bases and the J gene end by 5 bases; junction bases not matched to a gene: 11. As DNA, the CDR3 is TGTGCCAGCAGCTCCCCATTCGGACAGGGGAGGACTGAAGCTTTCTTT. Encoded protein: CASSSPFGQGRTEAFF.

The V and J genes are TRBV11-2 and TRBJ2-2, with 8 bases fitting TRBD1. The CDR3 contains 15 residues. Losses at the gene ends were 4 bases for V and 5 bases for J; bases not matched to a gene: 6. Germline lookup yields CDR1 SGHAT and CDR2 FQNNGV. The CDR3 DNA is TGTGCCAGCAGCTCCTACAGGGGGAGGACCGGGGAGCTGTTTTTT. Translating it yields CASSSYRGRTGELFF.

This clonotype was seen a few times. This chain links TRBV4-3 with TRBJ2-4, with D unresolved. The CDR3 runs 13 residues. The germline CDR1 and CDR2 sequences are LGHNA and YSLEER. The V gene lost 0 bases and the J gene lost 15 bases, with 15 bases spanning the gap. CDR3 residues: CASSQDLLGRRYF. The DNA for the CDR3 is TGCGCCAGCAGCCAAGATCTACTGGGAAGGAGGTACTTC.

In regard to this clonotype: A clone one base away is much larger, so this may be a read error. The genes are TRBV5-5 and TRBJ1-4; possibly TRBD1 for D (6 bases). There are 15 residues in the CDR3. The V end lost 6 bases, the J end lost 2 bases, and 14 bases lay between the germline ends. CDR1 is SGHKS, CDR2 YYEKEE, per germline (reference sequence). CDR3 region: CASNPTTGTNEKLFF. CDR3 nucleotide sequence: TGTGCCAGCAACCCTACAACAGGGACTAATGAAAAACTGTTTTTT.

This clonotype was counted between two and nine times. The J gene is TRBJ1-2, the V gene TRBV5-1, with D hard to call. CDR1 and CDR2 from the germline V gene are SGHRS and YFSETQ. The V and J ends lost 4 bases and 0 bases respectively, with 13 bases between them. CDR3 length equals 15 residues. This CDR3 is CASSPLSRANYGYTF. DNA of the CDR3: TGCGCCAGCAGCCCCCTAAGTAGGGCTAACTATGGCTACACCTTC.

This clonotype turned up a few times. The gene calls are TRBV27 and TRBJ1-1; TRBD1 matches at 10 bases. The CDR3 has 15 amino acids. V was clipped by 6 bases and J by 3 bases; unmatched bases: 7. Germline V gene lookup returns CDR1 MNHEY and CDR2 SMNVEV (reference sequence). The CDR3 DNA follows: TGTGCCAGCAGAGGGACAGGGGTAGGGTACACTGAAGCTTTCTTT. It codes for CASRGTGVGYTEAFF.

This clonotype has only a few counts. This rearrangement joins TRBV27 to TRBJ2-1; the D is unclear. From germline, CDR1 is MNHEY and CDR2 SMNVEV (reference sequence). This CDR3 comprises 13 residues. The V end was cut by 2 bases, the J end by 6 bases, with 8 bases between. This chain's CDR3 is CASSLRRSNEQFF. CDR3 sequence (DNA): TGTGCCAGCAGTTTACGCCGCAGCAATGAGCAGTTCTTC.

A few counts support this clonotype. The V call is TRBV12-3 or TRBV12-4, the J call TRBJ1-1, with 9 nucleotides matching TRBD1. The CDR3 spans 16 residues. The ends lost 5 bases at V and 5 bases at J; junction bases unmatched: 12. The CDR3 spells CASSNTPGQGGTEAFF. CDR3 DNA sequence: TGTGCCAGCAGTAACACCCCGGGACAGGGCGGAACTGAAGCTTTCTTT.

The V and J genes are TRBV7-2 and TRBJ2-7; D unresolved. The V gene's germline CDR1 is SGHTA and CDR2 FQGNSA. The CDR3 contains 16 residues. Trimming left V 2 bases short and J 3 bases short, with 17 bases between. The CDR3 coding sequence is TGTGCCAGCAGCTTAATCGCGGTCACCCCCGGCTACGAGCAGTACTTC. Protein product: CASSLIAVTPGYEQYF.

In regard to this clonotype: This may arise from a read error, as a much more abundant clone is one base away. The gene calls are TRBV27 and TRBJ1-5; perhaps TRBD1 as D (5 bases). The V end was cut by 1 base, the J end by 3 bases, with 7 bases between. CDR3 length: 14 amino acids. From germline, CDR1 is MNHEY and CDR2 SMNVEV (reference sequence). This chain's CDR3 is CASSLYGANQPQHF. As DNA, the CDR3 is TGTGCCAGCAGTTTATACGGGGCCAATCAGCCCCAGCATTTT.

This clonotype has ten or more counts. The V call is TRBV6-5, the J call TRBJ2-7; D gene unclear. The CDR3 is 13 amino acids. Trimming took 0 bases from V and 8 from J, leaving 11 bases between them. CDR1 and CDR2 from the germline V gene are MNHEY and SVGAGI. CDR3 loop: CASSYSPDNKQYF. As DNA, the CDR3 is TGTGCCAGCAGTTACTCCCCTGATAACAAGCAGTACTTC.

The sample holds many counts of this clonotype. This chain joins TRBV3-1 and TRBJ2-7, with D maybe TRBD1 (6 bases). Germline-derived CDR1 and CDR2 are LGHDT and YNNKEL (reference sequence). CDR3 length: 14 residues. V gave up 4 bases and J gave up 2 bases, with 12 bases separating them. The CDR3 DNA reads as TGTGCCAGCAGCCCCCGCGCAGGGGCCTACGAGCAGTACTTC. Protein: CASSPRAGAYEQYF.

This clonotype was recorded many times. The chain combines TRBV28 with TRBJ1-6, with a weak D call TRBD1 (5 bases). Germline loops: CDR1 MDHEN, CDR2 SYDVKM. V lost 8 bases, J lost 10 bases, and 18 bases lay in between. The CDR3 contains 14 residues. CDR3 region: CASVKAGLGSPLHF. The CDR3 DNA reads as TGTGCCAGCGTCAAGGCAGGGCTCGGCTCACCCCTCCACTTT.

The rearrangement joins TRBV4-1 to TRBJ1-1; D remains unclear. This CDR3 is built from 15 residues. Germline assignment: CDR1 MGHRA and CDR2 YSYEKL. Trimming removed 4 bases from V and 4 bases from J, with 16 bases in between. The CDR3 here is CASSPGLGGFTEAFF. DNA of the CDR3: TGCGCCAGCAGCCCCGGCCTGGGCGGATTCACTGAAGCTTTCTTT.

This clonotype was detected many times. The CDR3: CASSSYLTGGTEKLFF. For the CDR3, the DNA is TGTGCCAGCAGCTCTTACTTGACAGGGGGGACTGAAAAACTGTTTTTT. The rearrangement links TRBV11-2 to TRBJ1-4; 9 bases match TRBD1. The CDR3 spans 16 residues. Trimming removed 4 bases from V and 7 bases from J; junction bases left unmatched: 10. Germline V gives CDR1 SGHAT, CDR2 FQNNGV.

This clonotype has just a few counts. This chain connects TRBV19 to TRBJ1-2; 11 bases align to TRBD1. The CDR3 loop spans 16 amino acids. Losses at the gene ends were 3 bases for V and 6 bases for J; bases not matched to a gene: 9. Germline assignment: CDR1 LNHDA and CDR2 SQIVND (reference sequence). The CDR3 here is CASSMGTGGRSNGYTF. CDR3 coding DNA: TGTGCCAGTAGTATGGGGACAGGGGGACGGTCGAATGGCTACACCTTC.

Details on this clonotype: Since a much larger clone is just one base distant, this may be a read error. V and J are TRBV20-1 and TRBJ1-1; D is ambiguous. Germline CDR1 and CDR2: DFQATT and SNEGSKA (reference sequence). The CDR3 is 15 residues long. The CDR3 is CSARDVQVVNTEALF. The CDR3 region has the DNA TGCAGTGCTAGAGATGTGCAGGTGGTGAACACTGAAGCTCTCTTT.

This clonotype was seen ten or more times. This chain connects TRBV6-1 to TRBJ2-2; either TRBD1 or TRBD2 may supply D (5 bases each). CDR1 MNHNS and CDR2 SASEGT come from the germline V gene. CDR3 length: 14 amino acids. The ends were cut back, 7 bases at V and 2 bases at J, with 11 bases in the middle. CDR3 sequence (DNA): TGTGCCAGCACTTGGGGGACCAACACCGGGGAGCTGTTTTTT. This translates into CASTWGTNTGELFF.

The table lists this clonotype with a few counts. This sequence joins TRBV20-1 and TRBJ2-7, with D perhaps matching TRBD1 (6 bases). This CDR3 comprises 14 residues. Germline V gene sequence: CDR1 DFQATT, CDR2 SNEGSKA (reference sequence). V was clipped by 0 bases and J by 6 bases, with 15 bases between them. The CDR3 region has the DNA TGCAGTGCTAGAGATCCCAGGGGCTTTCCCGAGCAGTACTTC. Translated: CSARDPRGFPEQYF.

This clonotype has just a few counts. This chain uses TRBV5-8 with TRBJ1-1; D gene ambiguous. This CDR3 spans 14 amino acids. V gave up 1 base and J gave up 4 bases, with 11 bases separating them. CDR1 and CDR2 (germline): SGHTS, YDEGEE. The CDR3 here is CASSLHQRGTEAFF. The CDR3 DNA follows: TGTGCCAGCAGCTTGCACCAACGGGGCACTGAAGCTTTCTTT.

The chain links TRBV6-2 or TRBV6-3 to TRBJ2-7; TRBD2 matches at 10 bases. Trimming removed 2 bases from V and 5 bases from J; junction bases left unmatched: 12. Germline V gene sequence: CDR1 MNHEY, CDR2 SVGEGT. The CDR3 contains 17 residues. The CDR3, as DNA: TGTGCCAGCAGTTACAGCGGGGGGGGACGGACCTTGAACGAGCAGTACTTC. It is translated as CASSYSGGGRTLNEQYF.

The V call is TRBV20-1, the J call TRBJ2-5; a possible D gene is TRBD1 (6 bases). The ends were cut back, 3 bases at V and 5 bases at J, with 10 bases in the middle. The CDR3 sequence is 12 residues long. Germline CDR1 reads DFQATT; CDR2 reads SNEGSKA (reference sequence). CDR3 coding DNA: TGCAGTGCTAGGCAGGGGCGGGAGACCCAGTACTTC. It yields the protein CSARQGRETQYF.

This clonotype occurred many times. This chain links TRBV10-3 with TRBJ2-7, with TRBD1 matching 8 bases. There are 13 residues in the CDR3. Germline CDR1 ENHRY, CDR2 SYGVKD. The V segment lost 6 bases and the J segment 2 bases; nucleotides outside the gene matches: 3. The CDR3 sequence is CAISRQGTYEQYF. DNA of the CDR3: TGTGCCATCAGCCGACAGGGGACCTACGAGCAGTACTTC.

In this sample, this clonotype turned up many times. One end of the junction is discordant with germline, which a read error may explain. The CDR3 protein is CASSFDGSNQPQHF. CDR3 DNA: TGTGCCAGCAGTTTCGACGGTAGCAATCAGCCCCAGCATTTT. The genes are TRBV5-1 and TRBJ1-5; D gene unclear. The CDR3 is 14 amino acids. CDR1 SGHRS and CDR2 YFSETQ come from the germline V gene.

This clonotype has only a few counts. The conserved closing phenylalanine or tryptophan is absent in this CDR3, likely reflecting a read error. DNA of the CDR3: TGCAGCGCCTTAACGGGACTTCTCACTGAAGCTTTCCTT. Translating it yields CSALTGLLTEAFL. The gene calls are TRBV29-1 and TRBJ1-1, with D maybe TRBD1 (5 bases). The CDR3 has 13 residues. The germline CDR1 and CDR2 sequences are SQVTM and ANQGSEA. Trimming removed 7 bases from V and 4 bases from J, with 16 bases in between.